This T cell receptor beta chain was found in a study of CD8 T cells in Susac syndrome. RNA amounts of roughly 0.45 to 1 ug underwent reverse transcription with random hexamers. TCRdb reprocessed the immunoSEQ multiplex PCR reads with MiXCR, giving one entry per CDR3 protein. The sample lists 150,000 to 160,000 distinct CDR3 sequences, nearly 97% occurring once. This CDR3 has 16 amino acids. Germline CDR1 reads SGDLS; CDR2 reads YYNGEE. V lost 4 bases and J lost 1; bases outside the gene matches: 9. Material: CD8+ T cells from PBMCs. The clonotype originates from a human donor with multiple sclerosis. The chain carries TRBV9 and TRBJ2-5; TRBD2 agrees at 8 bases. The CDR3 coding sequence is TGTGCCAGCAGCCCGGATGGACTAGCTCTCCAAGAGACCCAGTACTTC. This encodes CASSPDGLALQETQYF.